These T cell receptor beta chains were read from a single sample in a study of graft-versus-host responses after intestinal transplantation. What these receptors recognize is not known. The assay was immunoSEQ multiplex PCR, and TCRdb's table has in-frame clones only and misses some. This table holds about 51,000 clones, 89% found once. The sequenced sample was unstimulated CD4+ T cells sorted from spleen or lymph node cells, obtained before transplant. The receptors originated from a human donor who was the organ donor for an intestinal transplant. Both conserved end residues are part of each CDR3. A D gene is named only where the DNA matches it firmly. Clone size is not always given. Where it is, it says once, few, many or a class for expanded clones.

V gene,clone size,J gene,D gene,CDR3 length,CDR3 protein,CDR3 DNA
TRBV6-5,-,TRBJ2-3,-,11,CASSLADTQYF,TGTGCCAGCAGTTTAGCGGATACGCAGTATTTT
TRBV7-3,once,TRBJ2-2,-,13,CASSLLNTGELFF,TGTGCCAGCAGCTTACTGAACACCGGGGAGCTGTTTTTT
TRBV28,-,TRBJ1-4,TRBD1,15,CASSSSDRRGEKLFF,TGTGCCAGCAGTTCATCGGACAGGAGGGGTGAAAAACTGTTTTTT
TRBV25-1,-,TRBJ2-6,-,18,CASSEFISSSAGANVLTF,TGTGCCAGCAGTGAATTCATTTCCTCTAGCGCCGGGGCCAACGTCCTGACTTTC
TRBV4-2,once,TRBJ1-5,-,19,CASSLNSGRGSYSNQPQHF,TGTGCCAGCAGCCTCAATTCCGGTAGAGGATCATATAGCAATCAGCCCCAGCATTTT
TRBV30,-,TRBJ1-1,-,12,CAWSTRSTEAFF,TGTGCCTGGAGTACCAGGTCGACTGAAGCTTTCTTT
TRBV28,-,TRBJ1-2,-,14,CASSSDTPSYGYTF,TGTGCCAGCAGTTCCGACACCCCGAGCTATGGCTACACCTTC
TRBV4-1,-,TRBJ1-2,-,17,CASSQVLIPTHNYGYTF,TGCGCCAGCAGCCAAGTTCTGATACCCACTCATAACTATGGCTACACCTTC
TRBV6-5,-,TRBJ1-5,TRBD1,14,CASSYRQGYQPQHF,TGTGCCAGCAGCTACCGACAGGGTTATCAGCCCCAGCATTTT
TRBV15,-,TRBJ2-3,TRBD2,19,CATSPLGGGGRSGTDTQYF,TGTGCCACCAGCCCCCTCGGGGGGGGCGGGAGAAGTGGAACAGATACGCAGTATTTT
TRBV7-3,once,TRBJ2-2,TRBD2,14,CASSLAGIDGELFF,TGTGCCAGCAGCCTAGCGGGAATTGACGGGGAGCTGTTTTTT
TRBV28,-,TRBJ1-2,-,21,CASSYPGIQSWSTQVFYGYTF,TGTGCCAGCAGTTACCCCGGTATCCAGAGTTGGTCAACGCAGGTTTTCTATGGCTACACCTTC
TRBV9,-,TRBJ2-6,TRBD1,15,CASSPQGAGANVLTF,TGTGCCAGCAGCCCTCAGGGGGCTGGGGCCAACGTCCTGACTTTC
TRBV28,-,TRBJ1-2,-,12,CASNTGNYGYTF,TGTGCCAGCAATACAGGGAACTATGGCTACACCTTC
TRBV7-3,-,TRBJ2-7,-,12,CASSSFPYEQYF,TGTGCCAGCAGCTCGTTTCCCTACGAGCAGTACTTC
TRBV19,-,TRBJ2-7,-,14,CASSIQRASYEQYF,TGTGCCAGTAGTATCCAGAGGGCCTCCTACGAGCAGTACTTC
TRBV7-9,-,TRBJ2-2,TRBD1,15,CASSVDRVNTGELFF,TGTGCCAGCAGCGTGGACAGGGTGAACACCGGGGAGCTGTTTTTT
TRBV7-2,-,TRBJ2-3,TRBD2,17,CASSLSSGAGITDTQYF,TGTGCCAGCAGCTTATCCTCAGGAGCGGGGATCACAGATACGCAGTATTTT
TRBV9,-,TRBJ2-5,-,14,CASSIGGLKETQYF,TGTGCCAGCAGCATAGGGGGACTTAAAGAGACCCAGTACTTC
TRBV7-3,-,TRBJ1-5,-,15,CATYLGAHSNQPQHF,TGTGCCACCTACCTGGGGGCCCATAGCAATCAGCCCCAGCATTTT
TRBV7-6,-,TRBJ2-7,-,13,CASSLAGPGEQYF,TGTGCCAGCAGCTTGGCGGGACCGGGCGAGCAGTACTTC
TRBV5-8,few,TRBJ2-7,-,15,CASSPRGHLSYEQYF,TGTGCCAGCAGCCCCCGGGGTCATTTGTCCTACGAGCAGTACTTC
TRBV2,-,TRBJ2-7,TRBD2,13,CASSQGLAGEQYF,TGTGCCAGCAGTCAGGGACTAGCAGGGGAGCAGTACTTC
TRBV28,-,TRBJ1-4,-,13,CASKGGHYEKLFF,TGTGCCAGCAAGGGGGGGCATTATGAAAAACTGTTTTTT
TRBV25-1,-,TRBJ2-7,-,16,CASSEGGDKDPYEQYF,TGTGCCAGCAGTGAGGGGGGGGACAAAGACCCTTACGAGCAGTACTTC
TRBV28,-,TRBJ1-1,-,18,CASSSFMGGVHMNTEAFF,TGTGCCAGCAGTTCATTCATGGGGGGTGTTCACATGAACACTGAAGCTTTCTTT
TRBV28,-,TRBJ1-4,TRBD1,14,CASSVQGVNEKLFF,TGTGCCAGCAGCGTACAGGGGGTAAATGAAAAACTGTTTTTT
TRBV19,-,TRBJ1-1,TRBD1,16,CASSIDPGQGSTEAFF,TGTGCCAGTAGTATAGATCCCGGACAGGGAAGCACTGAAGCTTTCTTT
TRBV5-1,-,TRBJ2-7,TRBD2,14,CASSPSGRAYEQYF,TGCGCCAGCAGCCCTAGCGGGAGGGCCTACGAGCAGTACTTC
TRBV19,once,TRBJ1-3,-,14,CASTLTVSGNTIYF,TGTGCCAGTACCCTGACAGTCTCTGGAAACACCATATATTTT
TRBV4-3,-,TRBJ1-4,-,15,CASSQEGQANEKLFF,TGCGCCAGCAGCCAAGAGGGGCAGGCTAATGAAAAACTGTTTTTT
TRBV4-1,-,TRBJ2-4,-,15,CASSQDEGIGGIQYF,TGCGCCAGCAGCCAAGATGAAGGGATAGGAGGCATTCAGTACTTC
TRBV7-9,-,TRBJ1-2,-,17,CASSRNFGGRGENGYTF,TGTGCCAGCAGCCGGAATTTCGGGGGGCGGGGCGAAAATGGCTACACCTTC
TRBV5-1,-,TRBJ1-2,TRBD1,17,CASSLGTGGAFTYGYTF,TGCGCCAGCAGCTTGGGGACAGGGGGCGCGTTTACCTATGGCTACACCTTC
TRBV27,-,TRBJ2-5,TRBD1,14,CASSTHRGQETQYF,TGTGCCAGCAGTACCCACAGGGGGCAAGAGACCCAGTACTTC
TRBV7-3,-,TRBJ2-1,-,16,CASSLTLGQGQHEQFF,TGTGCCAGCAGCTTAACGCTAGGTCAGGGGCAGCATGAGCAGTTCTTC
TRBV6-1,-,TRBJ2-5,TRBD1,14,CASNVDRGSGGQYF,TGTGCCAGCAACGTTGACAGGGGGTCCGGGGGCCAGTACTTC
TRBV28,-,TRBJ2-1,-,14,CASSPRTTYNEQFF,TGTGCCAGCAGTCCCAGGACAACCTACAATGAGCAGTTCTTC
TRBV6-5,once,TRBJ2-6,-,15,CASSLTGPGANVLTF,TGTGCCAGCAGTCTTACAGGTCCCGGGGCCAACGTCCTGACTTTC
TRBV7-9,-,TRBJ1-2,TRBD1,14,CASSATRTGDGYTF,TGTGCCAGCAGCGCAACCCGAACAGGGGATGGCTACACCTTC
TRBV4-3,-,TRBJ2-7,TRBD2,17,CASSQVGPSGRSYEQYF,TGCGCCAGCAGCCAAGTTGGGCCTAGCGGGAGATCCTACGAGCAGTACTTC
TRBV28,-,TRBJ2-1,TRBD2,15,CASSLRLAVNNEQFF,TGTGCCAGCAGTCTTCGACTAGCGGTAAACAATGAGCAGTTCTTC
TRBV7-2,-,TRBJ2-3,TRBD2,16,CASSLGTSGSTDTQYF,TGTGCCAGCAGCTTAGGGACTAGCGGGAGCACAGATACGCAGTATTTT
TRBV18,-,TRBJ2-6,TRBD1,15,CASSTTGAGANVLTF,TGTGCCAGCTCAACAACAGGGGCTGGGGCCAACGTCCTGACTTTC
TRBV6-5,-,TRBJ1-1,-,15,CASTRFPQGNTEAFF,TGTGCCAGCACTCGATTCCCACAGGGGAACACTGAAGCTTTCTTT